This T cell receptor (beta chain) was observed in a study of cytomegalovirus exposure and HLA in healthy donors. Study-level points and caveats: Earlier findings revealed that most TCR beta V segments proved productive either about 90% or about 30% of the time. In the analysis, some V segments, TRBV6-2 and TRBV6-3 included, were excluded as indistinguishable.

As regards this clone: Its antigen is unknown.

13 Jbeta primers and 60 Vbeta primers were used for the PCR. Measured with immunoSEQ multiplex PCR; TCRdb has only the in-frame clones, and not every one. The profile covers 150,000 or so clones, with more than 60% appearing a single time and 1.5% to 2% taken by the ten largest. This CDR3 region has 14 residues. The V segment lost 3 bases and the J segment 6 bases; nucleotides outside the gene matches: 4. The germline V gene encodes CDR1 SGHRS and CDR2 YFSETQ. The TCR sequence derives from a female donor in good health and CMV-seronegative. Material for sequencing was PBMCs. J is TRBJ2-7 and V is TRBV5-1, with 12 bases fitting TRBD2. CDR3 sequence (DNA): TGCGCCAGCAGCTCTAGCGGGGGGGCTAGCGAGCAGTACTTC. It codes for CASSSSGGASEQYF.